The table lists the clone carrying this T cell receptor (beta chain) with a few counts. The antigen is undetermined. This sample was taken from a study of T-cell reconstitution after alpha-beta-depleted transplantation in children. Unique molecular identifiers tagged the TCRbeta library. TCRdb reprocessed the PCR reads with MiXCR, giving one entry per CDR3 protein. This table holds about 500,000 distinct CDR3 sequences, approximately 10% found once. The germline gives CDR1 KGHSH, CDR2 LQKENI. Trimming took 2 bases from V and 13 from J, leaving 14 bases between them. This CDR3 is 12 amino acids long. Findings and limits, study-wide: A year had passed since transplant, and T-cell counts and diversity by then came mostly from newly produced T cells. By about two months after transplant, alpha-beta T cells reportedly arose from several hundred graft clones that had expanded.

This chain joins TRBV18 and TRBJ1-1; possibly TRBD1 for D (6 bases). This receptor was identified in a female patient aged 2-9 years who had a stem cell transplant for aplastic anemia, so the T cells may come from the graft donor. The material was PBMCs, mostly from graft donor cells, obtained 180 days after TCRalphabeta/CD19-depleted stem cell transplant. The CDR3 nucleotides read TGTGCCAGCTCACCAGGGACACGCGTAGGTTTCTTT. Its translation is CASSPGTRVGFF.